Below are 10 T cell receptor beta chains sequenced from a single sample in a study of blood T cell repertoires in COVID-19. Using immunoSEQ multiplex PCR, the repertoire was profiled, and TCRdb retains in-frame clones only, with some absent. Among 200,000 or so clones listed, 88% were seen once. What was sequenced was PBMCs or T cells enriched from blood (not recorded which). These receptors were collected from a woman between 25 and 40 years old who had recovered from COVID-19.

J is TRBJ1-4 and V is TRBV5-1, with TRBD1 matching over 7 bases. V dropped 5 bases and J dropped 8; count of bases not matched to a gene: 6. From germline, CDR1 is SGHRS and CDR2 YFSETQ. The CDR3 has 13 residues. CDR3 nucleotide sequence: TGCGCCAGCAGAGAGACAGGGTACGAAAAACTGTTTTTT. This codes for CASRETGYEKLFF.

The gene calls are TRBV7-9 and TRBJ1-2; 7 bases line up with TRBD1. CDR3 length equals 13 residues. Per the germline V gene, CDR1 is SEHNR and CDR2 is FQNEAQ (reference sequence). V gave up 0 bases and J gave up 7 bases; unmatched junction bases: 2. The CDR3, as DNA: TGTGCCAGCAGCTTAGCAGGGGGCGGTGGCTACACCTTC. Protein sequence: CASSLAGGGGYTF.

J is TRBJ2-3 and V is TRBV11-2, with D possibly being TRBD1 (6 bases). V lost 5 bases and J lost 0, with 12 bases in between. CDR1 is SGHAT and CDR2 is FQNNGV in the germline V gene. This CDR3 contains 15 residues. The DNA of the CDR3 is TGTGCCAGCAGCCTCAGGGGATCTAGCACAGATACGCAGTATTTT. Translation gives CASSLRGSSTDTQYF.

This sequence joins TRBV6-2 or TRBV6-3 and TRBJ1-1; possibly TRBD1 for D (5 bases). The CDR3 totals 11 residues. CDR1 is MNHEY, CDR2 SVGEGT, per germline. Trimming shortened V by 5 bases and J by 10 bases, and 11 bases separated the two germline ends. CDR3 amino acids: CASSRGEVAFF. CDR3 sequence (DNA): TGTGCCAGCAGTCGAGGGGAGGTAGCTTTCTTT.

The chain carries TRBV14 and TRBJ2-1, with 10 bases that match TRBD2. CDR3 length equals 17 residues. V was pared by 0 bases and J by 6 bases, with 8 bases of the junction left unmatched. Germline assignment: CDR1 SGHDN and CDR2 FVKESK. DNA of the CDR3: TGTGCCAGCAGCCAAGATATCGGGCTAGCGGGGGTCAATGAGCAGTTCTTC. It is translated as CASSQDIGLAGVNEQFF.

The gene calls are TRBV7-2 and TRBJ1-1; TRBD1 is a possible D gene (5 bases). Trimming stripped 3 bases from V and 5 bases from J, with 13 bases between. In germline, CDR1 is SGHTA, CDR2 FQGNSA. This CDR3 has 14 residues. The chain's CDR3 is CASSLAGVETEAFF. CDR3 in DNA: TGTGCCAGCAGCTTGGCGGGGGTTGAAACTGAAGCTTTCTTT.

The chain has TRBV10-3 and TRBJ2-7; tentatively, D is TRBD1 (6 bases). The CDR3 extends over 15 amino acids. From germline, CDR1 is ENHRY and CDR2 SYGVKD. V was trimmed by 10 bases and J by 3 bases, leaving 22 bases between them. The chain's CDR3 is CATLAVTGNGYEQYF. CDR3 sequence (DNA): TGTGCCACTCTTGCGGTGACAGGTAATGGCTACGAGCAGTACTTC.

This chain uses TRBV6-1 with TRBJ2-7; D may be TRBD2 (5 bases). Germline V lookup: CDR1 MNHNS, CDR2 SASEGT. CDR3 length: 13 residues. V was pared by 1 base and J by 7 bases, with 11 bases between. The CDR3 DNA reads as TGTGCCAGCAGTGAAGTACTAGGCAAGGAGCAGTACTTC. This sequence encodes CASSEVLGKEQYF.

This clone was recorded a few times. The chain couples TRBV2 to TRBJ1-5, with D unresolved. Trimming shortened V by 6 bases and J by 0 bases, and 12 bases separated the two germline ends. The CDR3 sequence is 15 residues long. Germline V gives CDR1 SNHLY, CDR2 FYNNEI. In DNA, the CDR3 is TGTGCCAGCAGGCGATCCCCGATTAGCAATCAGCCCCAGCATTTT. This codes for CASRRSPISNQPQHF.

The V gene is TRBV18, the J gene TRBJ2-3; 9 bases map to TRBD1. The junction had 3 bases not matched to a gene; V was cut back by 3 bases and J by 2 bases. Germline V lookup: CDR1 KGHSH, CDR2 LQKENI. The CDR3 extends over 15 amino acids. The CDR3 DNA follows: TGTGCCAGCTCACCGGGACAGGGCCTCACAGATACGCAGTATTTT. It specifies CASSPGQGLTDTQYF. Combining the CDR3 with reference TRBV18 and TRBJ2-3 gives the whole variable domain NAGVMQNPRHLVRRRGQEARLRCSPMKGHSHVYWYRQLPEEGLKFMVYLQKENIIDESGMPKERFSAEFPKEGPSILRIQQVVRGDSAAYFCASSPGQGLTDTQYFGPGTRLTVL.